This T cell receptor (beta chain) was sequenced in a study of blood T cell repertoires in COVID-19. Authors' processing steps: Reference gene primer amplification yielded estimated nucleated cell counts. The method was immunoSEQ multiplex PCR; TCRdb's version includes in-frame clones alone and lacks a portion of them. Clone size and V and J calls were adopted from that table, with D and trimming inferred from the DNA. The sample has around 210,000 clones; approximately 90% are singletons. The V segment lost 4 bases and the J segment 3 bases; nucleotides outside the gene matches: 2. This CDR3 is 13 amino acids long. Germline V gene lookup returns CDR1 SGDLS and CDR2 YYNGEE.

Material: peripheral blood. The source is a man aged 50-60 years with COVID-19, enrolled during active disease. This chain joins TRBV9 and TRBJ2-5; 8 positions agree with TRBD2. The CDR3 sequence: CASSLSGKETQYF. CDR3 nucleotide sequence: TGTGCCAGCAGCCTTAGCGGGAAAGAGACCCAGTACTTC.